A single sample gave rise to the 3 T cell receptor beta chains below, sequenced in a study of shared clonotypes between healthy human individuals (dated by TCRdb to the early 2020s). The receptor library was made with the immunoSEQ multiplex PCR assay. Held by TCRdb, this immuneACCESS table contains in-frame sequences only and omits some clones. Under half of the omission traces to an unresolved V gene where checked; the cause of the rest is unknown. The sample table records about 1 million clones; roughly 75% of these occur just once. Together, the top ten hold about 1.5% of the sample. The sample was memory CD4+ T cells sorted from blood. In light of the paper, this sample's cell subset or site label describes: CD45RA-negative fraction. The receptors stem from a man aged 18 to 35 in good health.

This clone was counted between two and nine times. The chain couples TRBV30 to TRBJ1-4; no clear D gene. The CDR3 has 14 amino acids. V was cut by 5 bases and J by 5 bases, with 15 bases left in between. Germline CDR1 is GTSNPN and CDR2 is SVGIG (reference sequence). The CDR3 DNA is TGTGCCTGGTCCGCTTATGGCGGGAATGAAAAACTGTTTTTT. The encoded protein is CAWSAYGGNEKLFF.

The V gene is TRBV7-8, the J gene TRBJ2-2; no firm D call. Germline values: CDR1 SGHVS, CDR2 FQNEAQ. CDR3 length: 15 residues. With 0 bases removed from V and 4 bases from J, the gap between germline ends came to 9 bases. The DNA for the CDR3 is TGTGCCAGCAGCTTAGCGCTCTTTTCCACCGGGGAGCTGTTTTTT. Encoded protein: CASSLALFSTGELFF.

As concerns this clone: Other DNA sequences from this sample encode an identical CDR3 as well. This chain connects TRBV18 to TRBJ1-6, with 10 positions matching TRBD1. The CDR3 extends over 14 amino acids. Germline values: CDR1 KGHSH, CDR2 LQKENI. The V and J ends lost 4 bases and 7 bases, in that order; junction bases with no gene match: 1. In nucleotides, the CDR3 is TGTGCCAGCTCACTGGGACAGGGGAATTCACCCCTCCACTTT. It yields the protein CASSLGQGNSPLHF.